This entry features one T cell receptor (beta chain) sequence. Its antigen target is currently unknown. No much larger clone is present one base from it, and per-base qualities are unavailable. CDR1 and CDR2 are drawn from the germline V gene: MNHNS, SASEGT. V loses 1 base at its end and J loses 6 bases; junction bases beyond the gene matches: 4. The cysteine opens and the phenylalanine closes a CDR3 of 15 amino acids. CDR3 DNA only is kept here, 45 bases in frame from base 1. Libraries were made using the immunoSEQ multiplex PCR assay. TCRdb took this table from immuneACCESS and kept in-frame rearrangements with V and J called. Such tables lack part of the clones; where checked against another copy, unresolved V genes explain under half of the gap, and the rest is unexplained. The sample yields 90,000 to 100,000 clones; more than 85% were counted once. The leading ten clones occupy approximately 1.5% of the sample.

This sample is drawn from a study of T cell changes during pregnancy in multiple sclerosis (dated by TCRdb to between 2018 and 2021). Notes on the research overall: Changes in the T cell repertoire over the course of pregnancy were examined in this study in women with multiple sclerosis.

The sequence links TRBV6-1 to TRBJ2-1, and 9 junction bases match TRBD2. The TCR comes from a female donor with multiple sclerosis, enrolled in a pregnancy study. This specimen consisted of peripheral blood, obtained in the first trimester of pregnancy. The nucleotides are TGTGCCAGCAGTGAAGATGGTAGCGGGAGCAATGAGCAGTTCTTC. Its translation reads: CASSEDGSGSNEQFF.